The 20 T cell receptor beta chains below all came from one sample that was sequenced in a study of T-cell memory formation after mild COVID-19. TCRdb called the 5' RACE reads again in MiXCR, with one record for every CDR3 protein. Among over 350,000 distinct CDR3 sequences listed, roughly 15% were seen once. Material for sequencing was PBMCs or a T cell subset sorted from them (not recorded which). These receptors were collected from a man younger than 30 who had mild COVID-19 (a few samples of this study predate the infection). Cell type and time point are not known.

The V and J genes are TRBV20-1 and TRBJ2-3; 15 bases agree with TRBD2. V shed 6 bases and J 4 bases; nucleotides not matched to a gene: 5. The CDR3 runs to 15 residues. The germline gives CDR1 DFQATT, CDR2 SNEGSKA (reference sequence). CDR3 sequence: CSAPGLAGGADTQYF. The CDR3 DNA sequence: TGCAGTGCCCCGGGACTAGCGGGGGGAGCAGATACGCAGTATTTT.

This clonotype has ten or more counts. This chain uses TRBV5-5 with TRBJ1-2; D remains unclear. CDR3 length: 13 residues. V was pared by 0 bases and J by 4 bases, with 7 bases between. The germline gives CDR1 SGHKS, CDR2 YYEKEE (reference sequence). For the CDR3, the DNA is TGTGCCAGCAGCTTGGTGGGTAGCTATGGCTACACCTTC. Encoded protein: CASSLVGSYGYTF.

V gene TRBV4-1 combines with J gene TRBJ2-7; tentative D call: TRBD1 (5 bases). The CDR3 loop spans 14 amino acids. CDR1 and CDR2 from the germline V gene are MGHRA and YSYEKL. Trimming took off 4 bases at V and 5 bases at J, with 15 bases between the two ends. The CDR3 spells CASSPYSGHHEQYV. The CDR3, as DNA: TGCGCCAGCAGCCCCTACTCCGGACACCACGAGCAGTACGTC.

This clonotype has a handful of counts. The rearrangement links TRBV10-3 to TRBJ1-4; tentatively, D is TRBD1 (5 bases). Germline lookup yields CDR1 ENHRY and CDR2 SYGVKD. The CDR3 loop spans 13 amino acids. V was clipped by 5 bases and J by 5 bases, with 9 bases between them. The CDR3 DNA follows: TGTGCCATCAGTCGACAGACAAATGAAAAACTGTTTTTT. Protein: CAISRQTNEKLFF.

This clonotype was detected only a few times. This chain joins TRBV15 and TRBJ2-1; 7 bases are shared with TRBD1. CDR3 length equals 13 residues. CDR1 is LNHNV and CDR2 is YYDKDF in the germline V gene (reference sequence). V was pared by 3 bases and J by 7 bases, with 3 bases of the junction left unmatched. CDR3 protein: CATSRWDRNEQFF. The CDR3 DNA reads TGTGCCACCAGCAGGTGGGACAGAAATGAGCAGTTCTTC.

CDR3 loop: CASSLTGVEKLFF. The CDR3 DNA follows: TGTGCCAGCAGCCTCACAGGAGTTGAAAAACTGTTTTTT. This rearrangement joins TRBV3-1 to TRBJ1-4; TRBD1 might be the D (5 bases). The V and J ends lost 4 bases and 7 bases respectively, with 10 bases between them. The CDR3 spans 13 residues. Germline-derived CDR1 and CDR2 are LGHDT and YNNKEL (reference sequence).

There are a few counts of this clonotype. The gene calls are TRBV28 and TRBJ1-4; D unresolved. This CDR3 is built from 12 residues. Germline values: CDR1 MDHEN, CDR2 SYDVKM. The V end lost 5 bases, the J end lost 6 bases, and 7 bases lay between the germline ends. The CDR3 reads CASSMEDEKLFF. Here the CDR3 DNA reads TGTGCCAGCAGTATGGAGGATGAAAAACTGTTTTTT.

The chain joins TRBV18 to TRBJ2-7, with D tentatively TRBD1 (6 bases). V was trimmed by 3 bases and J by 5 bases, leaving 11 bases between them. The germline CDR1 and CDR2 sequences are KGHSH and LQKENI. CDR3 length: 13 residues. The CDR3 region has the DNA TGTGCCAGCTCACCGGCACAGGGTAACGAGCAGTACGTC. Its translation is CASSPAQGNEQYV.

This clonotype was observed a few times. The chain is built from TRBV5-1 and TRBJ2-1; 8 bases are a match to TRBD1. From germline, CDR1 is SGHRS and CDR2 YFSETQ. With V trimmed by 4 bases and J by 15 bases, 6 bases remained unmatched. The CDR3 loop spans 11 amino acids. This chain's CDR3 is CASSLGDRPFF. The CDR3 bases are TGCGCCAGCAGCCTAGGGGACAGGCCGTTCTTC.

The chain combines TRBV28 with TRBJ1-1; D is undetermined. This CDR3 is 13 amino acids long. Trimming removed 10 bases from V and 7 bases from J, with 19 bases in between. In germline, CDR1 is MDHEN, CDR2 SYDVKM. The chain's CDR3 is CANAPHGPREAFF. DNA of the CDR3: TGTGCCAACGCTCCCCACGGCCCCCGTGAAGCTTTCTTT.

The table lists this clonotype with a few counts. This chain uses TRBV7-2 with TRBJ1-6; 10 nucleotides line up with TRBD1. Per the germline V gene, CDR1 is SGHTA and CDR2 is FQGNSA. This CDR3 is built from 14 residues. Losses at the gene ends were 5 bases for V and 9 bases for J; bases not matched to a gene: 4. CDR3 DNA: TGTGCCAGCAGCCTTGGGACAGGGGCTTCACCCCTCCACTTT. It is translated as CASSLGTGASPLHF.

The chain carries TRBV10-3 and TRBJ2-2; 12 nucleotides line up with TRBD2. The length of the CDR3 is 16 residues. The ends lost 6 bases at V and 5 bases at J; junction bases unmatched: 7. The germline gives CDR1 ENHRY, CDR2 SYGVKD. The CDR3 sequence: CAISYRTSGETGELFF. The CDR3 coding sequence is TGTGCCATCAGCTACAGGACTAGCGGGGAGACCGGGGAGCTGTTTTTT.

The chain combines TRBV6-5 with TRBJ1-2; the D is unclear. Germline V gene sequence: CDR1 MNHEY, CDR2 SVGAGI. The CDR3 is 12 amino acids. The V and J ends lost 5 bases and 4 bases respectively, with 8 bases between them. The CDR3 protein is CASSPNTYGYTF. As DNA, the CDR3 is TGTGCCAGCAGTCCTAACACCTATGGCTACACCTTC.

This chain's CDR3 is CASSLYLGPDNEQFF. DNA for the CDR3: TGTGCCAGCAGCTTATACCTCGGACCCGACAATGAGCAGTTCTTC. This chain joins TRBV11-2 and TRBJ2-1; no firm D call. Per the germline V gene, CDR1 is SGHAT and CDR2 is FQNNGV. Trimming removed 2 bases at V and 5 bases at J, with 13 bases between. This CDR3 is built from 15 residues.

This clonotype appeared a few times. The rearrangement links TRBV5-4 to TRBJ1-4; D is perhaps TRBD1 (5 bases). There are 14 residues in the CDR3. V gave up 10 bases and J gave up 4 bases, with 17 bases separating them. Germline lookup yields CDR1 SGHNT and CDR2 YYREEE (reference sequence). The CDR3 region is CAGSTGTYNEKLFF. In DNA form, the CDR3 reads TGTGCCGGCTCGACGGGGACGTATAATGAAAAACTGTTTTTT.

The genes are TRBV7-9 and TRBJ2-1; tentative D call: TRBD1 (6 bases). V was shortened by 4 bases and J by 12 bases, with 13 bases between the two germline ends. Germline values: CDR1 SEHNR, CDR2 FQNEAQ (reference sequence). The CDR3 has 12 residues. CDR3 residues: CASSSRQDTQFF. CDR3 sequence (DNA): TGTGCCAGCAGCTCGCGACAGGACACGCAGTTCTTC. Full variable domain (outside the CDR3, taken from reference TRBV7-9 and TRBJ2-1): DTGVSQNPRHKITKRGQNVTFRCDPISEHNRLYWYRQTLGQGPEFLTYFQNEAQLEKSRLLSDRFSAERPKGSFSTLEIQRTEQGDSAMYLCASSSRQDTQFFGPGTRLTVL.

This clonotype was seen a handful of times. The chain links TRBV28 to TRBJ1-4; D unresolved. V lost 3 bases and J 8 bases, leaving 13 bases between the germline ends. The germline V gene has CDR1 MDHEN and CDR2 SYDVKM. The CDR3 sequence is 14 residues long. CDR3 amino acids: CASSLSQTREKLFF. In nucleotides, the CDR3 is TGTGCCAGCAGTTTGAGTCAGACGAGGGAAAAACTGTTTTTT.

This clonotype was detected only a few times. The chain couples TRBV6-2 or TRBV6-3 to TRBJ2-7; possible D gene TRBD2, 5 bases. This CDR3 comprises 13 residues. Germline CDR1 is MNHEY and CDR2 is SVGEGT. V lost 5 bases, J lost 2 bases, and 10 bases lay in between. For the CDR3, the DNA is TGTGCCAGCAGTCGCCCTAGCACCTACGAGCAGTACGTC. This codes for CASSRPSTYEQYV.

A few counts support this clonotype. The chain couples TRBV12-3 or TRBV12-4 to TRBJ1-5; 9 positions agree with TRBD1. This CDR3 is 14 amino acids long. V lost 6 bases to trimming and J lost 6 bases; unmatched junction nucleotides: 6. Here the CDR3 reads CASRGTGGIQPQHF. The CDR3 bases are TGTGCCAGCAGGGGAACAGGGGGCATTCAGCCCCAGCATTTT.

This clonotype was picked up a small number of times. The chain recombines TRBV13 with TRBJ2-3; tentatively, D is TRBD1 or TRBD2 (5 bases each). V was trimmed by 5 bases and J by 2 bases, leaving 8 bases between them. CDR1 is PRHDT and CDR2 is FYEKMQ in the germline V gene (reference sequence). The CDR3 runs to 13 residues. The CDR3, as DNA: TGTGCCAGCAGCCCAGGGACCACAGATACGCAGTATTTT. Translated, it gives CASSPGTTDTQYF.